These 19 T cell receptor beta chains originate from one sample sequenced in a study of monozygotic twins with inflammatory bowel disease. No DNA is given; TCRdb re-called the 5' RACE reads and lists each CDR3 protein once. The sample's table shows 88,000 or so distinct CDR3 sequences. The sequenced sample was blood. Source of these receptors: a human donor with ulcerative colitis or Crohn's disease, or a healthy co-twin of an affected twin (not recorded which).

The J gene is TRBJ2-1, the V gene TRBV3-1; TCRdb reports TRBD1, a call that lacks DNA to check it against. Looked up from germline, CDR1 is LGHDT and CDR2 is YNNKEL (reference sequence). The length of the CDR3 is 18 residues. This CDR3 reads CASSQPPGAAISYNEQFF.

The rearrangement uses TRBV11-2 and TRBJ2-4; as DNA is missing, the TRBD2 call by TCRdb cannot be tested. The CDR3 has 18 residues. Germline values: CDR1 SGHAT, CDR2 FQNNGV. CDR3 region: CASSWNFQRGGRKNIQYF.

J is TRBJ2-1 and V is TRBV5-1; TCRdb designates TRBD1, a call that cannot be tested without DNA. This CDR3 contains 17 residues. Germline V gene sequence: CDR1 SGHRS, CDR2 YFSETQ. CDR3 region: CASSLVGGGPPYNEQFF.

The chain combines TRBV5-1 with TRBJ2-3. The CDR3 sequence is 14 residues long. Germline V gives CDR1 SGHRS, CDR2 YFSETQ. The CDR3 region is CASSFNWGTDTQYF.

This chain's CDR3 is CASSPGTSTDTQYF. The J gene is TRBJ2-3, the V gene TRBV5-1; TCRdb's D call of TRBD1 is untestable without DNA. The CDR3 length is 14 residues. Germline CDR1 SGHRS, CDR2 YFSETQ.

The V and J genes are TRBV20-1 and TRBJ2-2. Germline CDR1 is DFQATT and CDR2 is SNEGSKA (reference sequence). The CDR3 spans 14 residues. The CDR3 reads CSARDRRNTGELFF.

V is TRBV5-8 and J is TRBJ1-1. The CDR3 consists of 15 residues. Germline V gives CDR1 SGHTS, CDR2 YDEGEE. CDR3 loop: CASSLAVWWDTEAFF.

The chain links TRBV20-1 to TRBJ2-7; the TRBD2 assignment by TCRdb is unverifiable without DNA. Germline CDR1 and CDR2: DFQATT and SNEGSKA (reference sequence). There are 15 residues in the CDR3. The CDR3 loop is CSAGLAGASSYEQYF.

The rearrangement uses TRBV7-2 and TRBJ2-1; TCRdb names TRBD2, which stays unverified in the absence of DNA. The CDR3 runs to 12 residues. Germline V gene data show CDR1 as SGHTA and CDR2 as FQGNSA. CDR3 sequence: CASSPETSKQFF.

V is TRBV5-1 and J is TRBJ1-1; TCRdb reports TRBD1, a call that lacks DNA to check it against. Germline V gene lookup returns CDR1 SGHRS and CDR2 YFSETQ. CDR3 length equals 14 residues. Here the CDR3 reads CASSLTDRDTEAFF.

This sequence joins TRBV9 and TRBJ1-1. From germline, CDR1 is SGDLS and CDR2 YYNGEE. There are 15 residues in the CDR3. This chain's CDR3 is CASSARDYRTAEAFF.

The chain is built from TRBV14 and TRBJ1-3; TCRdb reports TRBD1, a call that lacks DNA to check it against. The CDR3 sequence is 16 residues long. Germline V gene sequence: CDR1 SGHDN, CDR2 FVKESK. This CDR3 reads CASSQDRVVVGNTIYF. Full variable domain (missing parts from reference TRBV14 and TRBJ1-3): EAGVTQFPSHSVIEKGQTVTLRCDPISGHDNLYWYRRVMGKEIKFLLHFVKESKQDESGMPNNRFLAERTGGTYSTLKVQPAELEDSGVYFCASSQDRVVVGNTIYFGEGSWLTVV.

This chain uses TRBV18 with TRBJ2-5; TCRdb proposes TRBD1, but this gene call is untestable without DNA. Germline CDR1 and CDR2: KGHSH and LQKENI. The CDR3 totals 16 residues. This CDR3 is CASSPRGGDVQETQYF. The full variable domain, completed using reference TRBV18 and TRBJ2-5, is NAGVMQNPRHLVRRRGQEARLRCSPMKGHSHVYWYRQLPEEGLKFMVYLQKENIIDESGMPKERFSAEFPKEGPSILRIQQVVRGDSAAYFCASSPRGGDVQETQYFGPGTRLLVL.

Here the CDR3 reads CASSRTENTEAFF. This chain links TRBV7-2 with TRBJ1-1. The CDR3 has 13 residues. Germline CDR1 is SGHTA and CDR2 is FQGNSA.

The chain employs TRBV19 and TRBJ1-2; TCRdb's D gene call, TRBD1, goes unchecked for lack of DNA. CDR3 length: 14 residues. Germline CDR1 LNHDA, CDR2 SQIVND (reference sequence). CDR3 amino acids: CASSIFAGNYGYTF.

This chain uses TRBV20-1 with TRBJ2-3; TCRdb selects TRBD2, and the lack of DNA leaves this call unchecked. The CDR3 consists of 14 residues. Germline V gene lookup returns CDR1 DFQATT and CDR2 SNEGSKA (reference sequence). CDR3 in amino acids: CSARDPRASDTQYF.

The rearrangement uses TRBV10-3 and TRBJ2-7; TCRdb picks TRBD1, but there is no DNA to check that call. From germline, CDR1 is ENHRY and CDR2 SYGVKD. The CDR3 runs 14 residues. The CDR3 protein is CATRTGGGPYEQYF.

V usage is TRBV2 and J usage is TRBJ2-7; TCRdb gives TRBD1 as the D gene, but with no DNA this cannot be confirmed. The germline CDR1 and CDR2 sequences are SNHLY and FYNNEI. This CDR3 contains 14 residues. This chain's CDR3 is CASSVVQGVYEQYF.

J is TRBJ1-1 and V is TRBV20-1; the D call of TRBD1 rests on TCRdb alone, since no DNA is present to check it. Germline-derived CDR1 and CDR2 are DFQATT and SNEGSKA (reference sequence). The CDR3 loop spans 14 amino acids. This CDR3 is CSARDWEGASEAFF.